The 5 T cell receptor beta chains in this list originate from one sample, sequenced in a study of blood T cell repertoires in COVID-19 (dated by TCRdb to 2018 to 2021). Library construction relied on the immunoSEQ multiplex PCR assay. Imported from immuneACCESS, the table was reduced by TCRdb to in-frame sequences with V and J called. These copies leave out some clones; in studies compared against another copy, an unresolved V gene accounts for under half, and the cause of the remainder is not known. For this sample the table gives about 300,000 clones, of which more than 70% were detected only once. Together, the top ten hold nearly 6.5% of the sample. Material: peripheral blood. The receptors were gathered from a man younger than 30 who had recovered from COVID-19.

The chain has TRBV19 and TRBJ1-2; TRBD1 matches at 10 bases. The V segment lost 7 bases and the J segment 6 bases; nucleotides outside the gene matches: 8. The V gene's germline CDR1 is LNHDA and CDR2 SQIVND (reference sequence). There are 14 residues in the CDR3. The CDR3 is CASTSWDRGNGYTF. The DNA of the CDR3 is TGTGCCAGTACCTCCTGGGACAGGGGAAATGGCTACACCTTC.

The V gene is TRBV14, the J gene TRBJ1-1; D may be TRBD1 (5 bases). Trimming took off 3 bases at V and 2 bases at J, with 13 bases between the two ends. CDR1 is SGHDN, CDR2 FVKESK, per germline. This CDR3 has 15 residues. The CDR3 loop reads CASSHLRGGNTEAFF. CDR3 nucleotides: TGTGCCAGCAGCCACCTCCGGGGGGGTAACACTGAAGCTTTCTTT.

This chain joins TRBV19 and TRBJ2-2; weak D call: TRBD2 (5 bases). This CDR3 contains 15 residues. V was trimmed by 7 bases and J by 1 base, leaving 13 bases between them. Germline values: CDR1 LNHDA, CDR2 SQIVND (reference sequence). The CDR3 loop is CASKLGSQNTGELFF. CDR3 coding DNA: TGTGCCAGTAAACTGGGGAGTCAGAACACCGGGGAGCTGTTTTTT.

The chain is built from TRBV19 and TRBJ2-2, with D hard to call. The V gene's germline CDR1 is LNHDA and CDR2 SQIVND (reference sequence). Trimming took off 4 bases at V and 4 bases at J, with 10 bases between the two ends. The CDR3 extends over 14 amino acids. The CDR3 sequence: CASSSWQITGELFF. The CDR3 DNA reads TGTGCCAGTAGTAGCTGGCAGATCACCGGGGAGCTGTTTTTT.

This chain joins TRBV21-1 and TRBJ2-7; the listed D gene, TRBD1, was not tested against the DNA. TRBV21-1 is designated a pseudogene. The CDR3 has 15 residues. The CDR3 here is CASSTRDRRSYEQYF. In nucleotides, the CDR3 is TGTGCCAGCAGCACACGGGACAGGAGATCCTACGAGCAGTACTTC.